Shown below are 32 T cell receptor beta chains from a single sample sequenced in a study of metastatic and nonmetastatic thyroid tumors. Every patient was untreated before thyroid surgery. TCRdb re-analyzed the PCR reads using MiXCR. Counted here are about 70,000 clones, roughly 18% occurring once; the ten biggest clones make up roughly 13%. The source material was blood. These receptors originate from a female donor with papillary thyroid cancer or a benign thyroid nodule (not recorded which). Some clones in this sample may be carry-over from other donors' samples.

The chain is built from TRBV7-6 and TRBJ2-7; 12 nucleotides line up with TRBD1. Looked up from germline, CDR1 is SGHVS and CDR2 is FNYEAQ. This CDR3 has 15 residues. V gave up 3 bases and J gave up 6 bases; unmatched junction bases: 6. CDR3 sequence (DNA): TGTGCCAGCAGCTTGGGACAGGGGGCATCGATCGAGCAGTACTTC. Translating gives CASSLGQGASIEQYF.

The chain is built from TRBV20-1 and TRBJ2-1; 8 bases map to TRBD2. Germline CDR1 and CDR2: DFQATT and SNEGSKA (reference sequence). This CDR3 has 15 amino acids. V lost 5 bases, J lost 7 bases, and 13 bases stayed unmatched. CDR3 sequence: CSAGGPGLVRNEQFF. In DNA form, the CDR3 reads TGCAGTGCTGGGGGTCCGGGACTAGTTCGTAATGAGCAGTTCTTC.

This clone came up many times. The chain joins TRBV20-1 to TRBJ2-2, with 11 bases aligning to TRBD2. V lost 6 bases and J lost 6; bases outside the gene matches: 9. Germline V gives CDR1 DFQATT, CDR2 SNEGSKA (reference sequence). The CDR3 consists of 15 residues. The CDR3 here is CSADRLAGSPGELFF. CDR3 nucleotides: TGCAGTGCGGACCGACTAGCGGGATCCCCCGGGGAGCTGTTTTTT.

This clone showed up many times. This sequence joins TRBV18 and TRBJ1-1, with no clear D. CDR1 is KGHSH, CDR2 LQKENI, per germline. CDR3 length: 15 residues. Trimming removed 4 bases from V and 1 base from J, with 13 bases in between. CDR3: CASSQTDRRNTEAFF. Here the CDR3 DNA reads TGTGCCAGCTCACAAACGGATCGCAGGAACACTGAAGCTTTCTTT. The whole variable domain, filled in from reference TRBV18 and TRBJ1-1, reads NAGVMQNPRHLVRRRGQEARLRCSPMKGHSHVYWYRQLPEEGLKFMVYLQKENIIDESGMPKERFSAEFPKEGPSILRIQQVVRGDSAAYFCASSQTDRRNTEAFFGQGTRLTVV.

V gene TRBV28 combines with J gene TRBJ2-1, with unresolved D. Germline V gives CDR1 MDHEN, CDR2 SYDVKM. The V gene lost 0 bases and the J gene lost 6 bases, with 12 bases spanning the gap. This CDR3 is 15 amino acids long. The CDR3 DNA reads as TGTGCCAGCAGTTTATGGAGTGCCATAGCCAATGAGCAGTTCTTC. As protein: CASSLWSAIANEQFF. Using reference TRBV28 and TRBJ2-1 for the parts outside the CDR3, the full variable domain is DVKVTQSSRYLVKRTGEKVFLECVQDMDHENMFWYRQDPGLGLRLIYFSYDVKMKEKGDIPEGYSVSREKKERFSLILESASTNQTSMYLCASSLWSAIANEQFFGPGTRLTVL.

This clone was detected ten times or more. The gene calls are TRBV4-1 and TRBJ2-1, with TRBD1 matching 9 bases. The ends lost 0 bases at V and 14 bases at J; junction bases unmatched: 5. CDR1 and CDR2 from the germline V gene are MGHRA and YSYEKL. The CDR3 consists of 13 residues. CDR3 in amino acids: CASSQDRGQGEFF. The DNA of the CDR3 is TGCGCCAGCAGCCAAGATCGGGGACAGGGCGAGTTCTTC.

This clone came up many times. The V call is TRBV5-6, the J call TRBJ1-4; no firm D call. This CDR3 region has 14 residues. Trimming took 0 bases from V and 12 from J, leaving 15 bases between them. The germline V gene has CDR1 SGHDT and CDR2 YYEEEE. Written as DNA, the CDR3 is TGTGCCAGCAGCTTGGGTCCGGGGAATGAGCAACTGTTTTTT. This codes for CASSLGPGNEQLFF.

This clone was observed at least ten times. This chain links TRBV2 with TRBJ2-7, with 9 bases matching TRBD2. This CDR3 is built from 13 residues. J gave up 2 bases and V 6 bases, and 2 bases lay outside the gene matches. Germline values: CDR1 SNHLY, CDR2 FYNNEI. The DNA of the CDR3 is TGTGCCAGCAGGGGACTAGCACCCTACGAGCAGTACTTC. It is translated as CASRGLAPYEQYF.

This clone was recorded a few times. V and J are TRBV29-1 and TRBJ1-1; a possible D gene is TRBD1 (6 bases). This CDR3 has 14 amino acids. V dropped 6 bases and J dropped 5 bases, with 19 bases sitting between them. CDR1 is SQVTM, CDR2 ANQGSEA, per germline. The CDR3 DNA is TGCAGCGTCCGAGGGGGGTTGGTGGGGACTGAAGCTTTCTTT. This gives the protein CSVRGGLVGTEAFF. Full variable domain (remainder filled in from reference TRBV29-1 and TRBJ1-1): SAVISQKPSRDICQRGTSLTIQCQVDSQVTMMFWYRQQPGQSLTLIATANQGSEATYESGFVIDKFPISRPNLTFSTLTVSNMSPEDSSIYLCSVRGGLVGTEAFFGQGTRLTVV.

V gene TRBV4-3 combines with J gene TRBJ1-6, with no clear D. Germline-derived CDR1 and CDR2 are LGHNA and YSLEER. This CDR3 contains 15 residues. V dropped 4 bases and J dropped 7 bases, with 14 bases sitting between them. CDR3 residues: CASSPLGGSNSPLHF. CDR3 DNA sequence: TGCGCCAGCAGCCCCCTAGGTGGAAGCAATTCACCCCTCCACTTT.

This clone was observed a handful of times. The rearrangement uses TRBV5-1 and TRBJ2-1; 7 positions match TRBD2. This CDR3 region has 20 residues. V trimming: 4 bases; J trimming: 6 bases; junction bases outside the gene matches: 25. CDR1 SGHRS and CDR2 YFSETQ come from the germline V gene. For the CDR3, the DNA is TGCGCCAGCAGCGAACCCCCCCCCCTCCCCGGGAGGATATTGGGCAATGAGCAGTTCTTC. It specifies CASSEPPPLPGRILGNEQFF. The full variable domain, rest sourced from reference TRBV5-1 and TRBJ2-1, is KAGVTQTPRYLIKTRGQQVTLSCSPISGHRSVSWYQQTPGQGLQFLFEYFSETQRNKGNFPGRFSGRQFSNSRSEMNVSTLELGDSALYLCASSEPPPLPGRILGNEQFFGPGTRLTVL.

This clone was seen at least ten times. This chain joins TRBV6-1 and TRBJ2-1, with 12 bases identical to TRBD2. V was clipped by 6 bases and J by 8 bases; unmatched bases: 11. This CDR3 is 16 amino acids long. Germline assignment: CDR1 MNHNS and CDR2 SASEGT. The CDR3 DNA sequence: TGTGCCAGCAGGGGGTGGGGGACTAGCGGGTCCCATGAGCAGTTCTTC. Translating it yields CASRGWGTSGSHEQFF.

The chain joins TRBV30 to TRBJ2-1, with 9 bases that match TRBD2. The V gene end was trimmed by 0 bases and the J gene end by 10 bases; junction bases not matched to a gene: 7. CDR1 and CDR2 (germline): GTSNPN, SVGIG (reference sequence). The CDR3 has 14 residues. CDR3 sequence: CAWSVRAGGGEQFF. CDR3 in DNA: TGTGCCTGGAGTGTACGAGCGGGAGGAGGGGAGCAGTTCTTC.

This clone has at least ten counts. The chain carries TRBV29-1 and TRBJ2-2; TRBD2 agrees at 14 bases. The CDR3 contains 16 residues. V lost 7 bases, J lost 5 bases, and 9 bases stayed unmatched. Per germline, CDR1 SQVTM and CDR2 ANQGSEA. DNA for the CDR3: TGCAGCGCCAAGGGACTAGCGGGAGTAAGGACCGGGGAGCTGTTTTTT. Amino acids: CSAKGLAGVRTGELFF.

The chain combines TRBV5-1 with TRBJ1-2, with a tentative D call TRBD1 (6 bases). V lost 0 bases and J 3 bases, leaving 9 bases between the germline ends. The V gene's germline CDR1 is SGHRS and CDR2 YFSETQ. CDR3 length equals 14 residues. CDR3 region: CASSLDRDYYGYTF. CDR3 in DNA: TGCGCCAGCAGCTTGGACAGGGACTACTATGGCTACACCTTC.

This chain connects TRBV11-2 to TRBJ2-6; no reliable D call. Between the trimmed V and J ends, which lost 5 bases and 3 bases, there was a span of 17 bases. This CDR3 comprises 17 residues. Germline V gene lookup returns CDR1 SGHAT and CDR2 FQNNGV. The CDR3: CASSVLGTMDGANVLTF. As DNA, the CDR3 is TGTGCCAGCAGCGTCCTGGGTACGATGGATGGGGCCAACGTCCTGACTTTC. The full variable domain, completed using reference TRBV11-2 and TRBJ2-6, is EAGVAQSPRYKIIEKRQSVAFWCNPISGHATLYWYQQILGQGPKLLIQFQNNGVVDDSQLPKDRFSAERLKGVDSTLKIQPAKLEDSAVYLCASSVLGTMDGANVLTFGAGSRLTVL.

This clone was seen repeatedly, ten times or more. The J gene is TRBJ2-3, the V gene TRBV20-1; 12 positions agree with TRBD1. V trimming: 8 bases; J trimming: 6 bases; junction bases outside the gene matches: 6. The CDR3 consists of 13 residues. The V gene's germline CDR1 is DFQATT and CDR2 SNEGSKA (reference sequence). The CDR3 reads CSLYGTGGDTQYF. The CDR3 DNA is TGCAGTCTCTATGGGACAGGGGGCGATACGCAGTATTTT.

This chain connects TRBV11-3 to TRBJ2-2; D uncertain. Germline V gives CDR1 SGHNT, CDR2 YENEEA. This CDR3 spans 13 amino acids. V lost 0 bases and J 4 bases, leaving 3 bases between the germline ends. The chain's CDR3 is CASSLDFTGELFF. The CDR3 DNA reads as TGTGCCAGCAGCTTAGATTTCACCGGGGAGCTGTTTTTT.

V usage is TRBV30 and J usage is TRBJ2-7; 11 nucleotides align to TRBD2. V lost 3 bases to trimming and J lost 3 bases; unmatched junction nucleotides: 4. The CDR3 sequence is 14 residues long. The V gene's germline CDR1 is GTSNPN and CDR2 SVGIG (reference sequence). In nucleotides, the CDR3 is TGTGCCTGGAGCGCCGGGACTAGCGGCTACGAGCAGTACTTC. This sequence encodes CAWSAGTSGYEQYF.

This clone was observed at least ten times. The CDR3: CASSPGSGLAGALAYNEQFF. CDR3 nucleotide sequence: TGTGCCAGCTCACCAGGCTCGGGACTAGCGGGAGCGCTAGCCTACAATGAGCAGTTCTTC. The gene calls are TRBV18 and TRBJ2-1; TRBD2 agrees at 14 bases. This CDR3 spans 20 amino acids. V was pared by 2 bases and J by 2 bases, with 11 bases of the junction left unmatched. CDR1 and CDR2 (germline): KGHSH, LQKENI.

This clone was observed at least ten times. This rearrangement joins TRBV12-3 or TRBV12-4 to TRBJ2-3; D is unclear. The ends were cut back, 1 base at V and 1 base at J, with 9 bases in the middle. The CDR3 extends over 15 amino acids. The CDR3 DNA is TGTGCCAGCAGTTTAGTAGGGTCAGGCACAGATACGCAGTATTTT. Translation gives CASSLVGSGTDTQYF.

The chain combines TRBV6-1 with TRBJ2-7, with D tentatively TRBD2 (6 bases). The V end was cut by 4 bases, the J end by 3 bases, with 16 bases between. The germline V gene has CDR1 MNHNS and CDR2 SASEGT. The CDR3 consists of 15 residues. CDR3 amino acids: CASSVGPGGFYEQYF. CDR3 DNA: TGTGCCAGCAGTGTGGGACCTGGGGGGTTCTACGAGCAGTACTTC.

This clone occurred many times. A much larger clone differs from this one at a single base, so this may be a read error. This CDR3 is also generated by other DNA sequences in the sample. This sequence joins TRBV18 and TRBJ2-1; D is unresolved. The CDR3 totals 13 residues. From germline, CDR1 is KGHSH and CDR2 LQKENI. Trimming took off 6 bases at V and 5 bases at J, with 11 bases between the two ends. The CDR3 DNA reads as TGTGCCAGCTCGCCGGGTCCAAACAATGAGCAGTTCTTC. Amino acid sequence: CASSPGPNNEQFF.

This clone has at least ten counts. The rearrangement links TRBV3-1 to TRBJ1-2; D is uncertain. V lost 1 base and J 2 bases, leaving 11 bases between the germline ends. This CDR3 has 15 residues. Germline CDR1 and CDR2: LGHDT and YNNKEL (reference sequence). CDR3 in DNA: TGTGCCAGCAGCCAAGGATGGGAACGCAACTATGGCTACACCTTC. It yields the protein CASSQGWERNYGYTF.

Worth noting for this clone: A much bigger clone sits one base away, suggesting this may be a read error. This chain connects TRBV6-9 to TRBJ2-5; TRBD1 matches 9 bases. Trimming cost V 4 bases and J 7 bases; bases outside gene matches: 7. Germline lookup yields CDR1 MNHGY and CDR2 SVAAGI. The length of the CDR3 is 14 residues. CDR3 in DNA: TGTGCCAGCAGTTCACAGGGGGCTCCTGGGACCCAGTACTTC. This translates into CASSSQGAPGTQYF.

This clone was observed many times. The germline gene is not matched at one end of the junction; a read error may be the cause. This same CDR3 is encoded by further DNA sequences in the sample. The chain couples TRBV12-3 or TRBV12-4 to TRBJ2-2, with no clear D. The CDR3 spans 14 residues. For the CDR3, the DNA is TGTGCCAGCAGTAGCTTTCCGAAGACCGGGGAGCTGTTTTTT. It translates to CASSSFPKTGELFF.

This clone was seen at least ten times. The final CDR3 position lacks the conserved phenylalanine or tryptophan, pointing to a likely read error. The limits of the CDR3 on the DNA are not certain, so only TCRdb's listed CDR3 is given. J is TRBJ1-2 and V is TRBV10-2. Germline V gives CDR1 WSHSY, CDR2 SAAADI. Termini included, the CDR3 measures 12 amino acids. The CDR3 loop reads CASSDGPTEGGS.

As to this clone: The junction and the germline gene differ at one end; a read error may be behind it. V and J are TRBV15 and TRBJ2-2; no reliable D call. This CDR3 has 13 amino acids. Germline V gives CDR1 LNHNV, CDR2 YYDKDF (reference sequence). CDR3 DNA sequence: TGTGCCGCCAGTTGTTGGAACACCGGGGAGCTGTTTTTT. Its translation is CAASCWNTGELFF.

This clone was found many times. This chain uses TRBV5-1 with TRBJ1-4; D is uncertain. CDR3 length: 12 residues. Trimming pared 4 bases from V and 7 bases from J, leaving 8 bases between. CDR1 and CDR2 (germline): SGHRS, YFSETQ. CDR3 region: CASSGVGEKLFF. CDR3 DNA: TGCGCCAGCAGCGGCGTTGGTGAAAAACTGTTTTTT.

This clone was counted at least ten times. The chain has TRBV20-1 and TRBJ1-1; D is uncertain. The CDR3 totals 12 residues. Germline-derived CDR1 and CDR2 are DFQATT and SNEGSKA (reference sequence). V was trimmed by 0 bases and J by 7 bases, leaving 9 bases between them. Here the CDR3 DNA reads TGCAGTGCTAGAGATGGGAGGATTGAAGCTTTCTTT. This sequence encodes CSARDGRIEAFF.

This clone was seen at least ten times. This specimen includes other DNA sequences encoding the same CDR3. J is TRBJ2-5 and V is TRBV27, with D perhaps TRBD1 (5 bases). Per germline, CDR1 MNHEY and CDR2 SMNVEV (reference sequence). Trimming removed 2 bases from V and 3 bases from J, with 13 bases in between. The CDR3 totals 15 residues. CDR3 sequence reads: CASSLNSRAKETQYF. The CDR3 nucleotides read TGTGCCAGCAGTTTAAACTCCAGGGCAAAAGAGACCCAGTACTTC.

Ten or more counts support this clone. V and J are TRBV4-1 and TRBJ2-5; TRBD1 aligns across 7 bases. V trimming: 1 base; J trimming: 2 bases; junction bases outside the gene matches: 4. CDR1 is MGHRA, CDR2 YSYEKL, per germline. The CDR3 contains 15 residues. CDR3 sequence reads: CASSQGGQLQETQYF. The CDR3 DNA reads TGCGCCAGCAGCCAAGGGGGACAGTTACAAGAGACCCAGTACTTC.